Below, 23 T cell receptor beta chains from the same sample are listed, as sequenced in a study of T-cell reconstitution after alpha-beta-depleted transplantation in children (dated by TCRdb to the mid-2010s). Library prep was done by PCR. These reads were obtained on an Illumina HiSeq 2500. Molecular barcoding was employed in the preparation of TCR libraries, with unique molecular identifiers being used to normalize TCRbeta repertoire quantification. TCRdb trimmed the raw reads at Q25, called clones with MiXCR and kept productive beta chains. Rows are unified per CDR3 protein, each entry keeping the most common DNA and genes. The sample data list a few hundred thousand distinct CDR3 sequences, and 10% of these were observed just once. The biggest ten clones account for under 3% of the sample. The starting material was PBMCs from the stem cell graft donor, obtained from the stem cell graft. These receptors all come from a human donor who donated a stem cell graft to a child with acute lymphoblastic leukemia.

The table lists this clonotype with many counts. This chain links TRBV4-3 with TRBJ1-1; D remains ambiguous. The ends were cut back, 4 bases at V and 1 base at J, with 7 bases in the middle. CDR3 length: 13 residues. Germline V CDR1 and CDR2: LGHNA, YSLEER. The CDR3 here is CASSPSGNTEAFF. CDR3 in DNA: TGCGCCAGCAGCCCATCAGGGAACACTGAAGCTTTCTTT.

CDR3 loop: CASSPRGRRNTQYF. In DNA form, the CDR3 reads TGTGCCAGCAGCCCACGGGGGAGGAGGAATACGCAGTATTTT. This chain links TRBV3-1 with TRBJ2-3; D may be TRBD2 (6 bases). The CDR3 loop spans 14 amino acids. V was cut by 4 bases and J by 7 bases, with 15 bases left in between. Germline CDR1 reads LGHDT; CDR2 reads YNNKEL (reference sequence).

The V and J genes are TRBV5-1 and TRBJ1-6; D remains ambiguous. The CDR3 contains 15 residues. Between the trimmed V and J ends, which lost 0 bases and 9 bases, there was a span of 13 bases. Germline CDR1 SGHRS, CDR2 YFSETQ. This CDR3 reads CASSLVSGYGSPLHF. DNA for the CDR3: TGCGCCAGCAGCTTGGTCTCGGGGTATGGTTCACCCCTCCACTTT. The whole variable domain, remainder taken from reference TRBV5-1 and TRBJ1-6, is KAGVTQTPRYLIKTRGQQVTLSCSPISGHRSVSWYQQTPGQGLQFLFEYFSETQRNKGNFPGRFSGRQFSNSRSEMNVSTLELGDSALYLCASSLVSGYGSPLHFGNGTRLTVT.

This clonotype was picked up many times. The chain couples TRBV28 to TRBJ2-7; TRBD2 is a possible D gene (5 bases). Germline V gene sequence: CDR1 MDHEN, CDR2 SYDVKM. This CDR3 is 13 amino acids long. Deletions cut 4 bases from V and 4 bases from J, with 11 bases between. The CDR3 DNA reads as TGTGCCAGCAGTTATGAGGGATCTTACGAGCAGTACTTC. This translates into CASSYEGSYEQYF. The full variable domain, with the rest looked up from reference TRBV28 and TRBJ2-7, is DVKVTQSSRYLVKRTGEKVFLECVQDMDHENMFWYRQDPGLGLRLIYFSYDVKMKEKGDIPEGYSVSREKKERFSLILESASTNQTSMYLCASSYEGSYEQYFGPGTRLTVT.

J is TRBJ2-1 and V is TRBV7-2, with 9 bases that match TRBD1. Germline CDR1 and CDR2: SGHTA and FQGNSA. The CDR3 runs 16 residues. V lost 5 bases and J lost 4; bases outside the gene matches: 9. The CDR3, as DNA: TGTGCCAGCAGCCGCCCACGGGACAGGGTTTACAATGAGCAGTTCTTC. Encoded protein: CASSRPRDRVYNEQFF.

This chain links TRBV5-6 with TRBJ2-7; the D call may be TRBD1 or TRBD2 (5 bases each). The CDR3 consists of 15 residues. V was cut by 4 bases and J by 2 bases, with 16 bases left in between. Germline V gene lookup returns CDR1 SGHDT and CDR2 YYEEEE. This CDR3 is CASSQPHEGTYEQYF. The CDR3 region has the DNA TGTGCCAGCAGCCAACCCCATGAGGGGACCTACGAGCAGTACTTC.

This clonotype has only a few counts. The chain links TRBV7-2 to TRBJ2-1; perhaps TRBD2 as D (6 bases). The CDR3 has 16 residues. Germline V CDR1 and CDR2: SGHTA, FQGNSA. V shed 2 bases and J shed 0 bases, with 11 bases lying between them. The CDR3 sequence is CASSLSRGSSYNEQFF. The CDR3 nucleotides are TGTGCCAGCAGCTTATCGCGGGGCAGCTCCTACAATGAGCAGTTCTTC.

This chain links TRBV18 with TRBJ2-3, with D possibly TRBD1 on 5 matching bases. This CDR3 has 15 residues. V was pared by 2 bases and J by 3 bases, with 12 bases between. The V gene's germline CDR1 is KGHSH and CDR2 LQKENI. CDR3 in DNA: TGTGCCAGCTCACCATATAGGGGTTCGACAGATACGCAGTATTTT. Protein sequence: CASSPYRGSTDTQYF.

This chain joins TRBV30 and TRBJ1-1; D gene unclear. V was trimmed by 5 bases and J by 3 bases, leaving 7 bases between them. CDR1 is GTSNPN, CDR2 SVGIG, per germline (reference sequence). The CDR3 loop spans 11 amino acids. CDR3 sequence (DNA): TGTGCCTGGCAGCGGGACACTGAAGCTTTCTTT. It codes for CAWQRDTEAFF.

The chain recombines TRBV30 with TRBJ2-1; 13 positions agree with TRBD2. Per germline, CDR1 GTSNPN and CDR2 SVGIG (reference sequence). The CDR3 spans 14 residues. V lost 5 bases to trimming and J lost 6 bases; unmatched junction nucleotides: 4. As DNA, the CDR3 is TGTGCCTGGGAAGGACTAGCGGGAGCCAATGAGCAGTTCTTC. The encoded protein is CAWEGLAGANEQFF.

This clonotype has ten or more counts. V is TRBV6-5 and J is TRBJ2-7, with D perhaps matching TRBD1 (5 bases). The CDR3 runs 12 residues. Per germline, CDR1 MNHEY and CDR2 SVGAGI. V lost 3 bases to trimming and J lost 7 bases, with 10 bases between them. The CDR3 protein is CASSYRGWEQYF. Written as DNA, the CDR3 is TGTGCCAGCAGTTATAGGGGTTGGGAGCAGTACTTC.

This clonotype was seen more than once but under ten times. The V call is TRBV7-2, the J call TRBJ2-3; D perhaps matches TRBD2 (5 bases). Per the germline V gene, CDR1 is SGHTA and CDR2 is FQGNSA. The CDR3 is 16 residues long. V gave up 4 bases and J gave up 0 bases, with 14 bases separating them. CDR3 sequence reads: CASSSSSGASTDTQYF. DNA for the CDR3: TGTGCCAGCAGCTCCTCGAGCGGAGCTAGCACAGATACGCAGTATTTT.

The sample holds a few counts of this clonotype. The chain employs TRBV7-2 and TRBJ2-7, with TRBD2 identical over 12 bases. In germline, CDR1 is SGHTA, CDR2 FQGNSA. Germline trimming cut 5 bases from V and 5 bases from J; bases unmatched to any gene: 7. CDR3 length: 15 residues. For the CDR3, the DNA is TGTGCCAGCAGCCGACTAGCGGGAGTTAGTAACGAGCAGTACTTC. Its translation is CASSRLAGVSNEQYF.

This clonotype turned up a few times. The rearrangement links TRBV12-3 or TRBV12-4 to TRBJ2-1, with 8 bases aligning to TRBD1. The CDR3 sequence is 14 residues long. V dropped 9 bases and J dropped 0; count of bases not matched to a gene: 4. CDR3 sequence (DNA): TGTGCCAGTGGAGACAGGGGCTCCTACAATGAGCAGTTCTTC. Its translation is CASGDRGSYNEQFF.

The CDR3 sequence: CASSQVGGSNQPQHF. As DNA, the CDR3 is TGCGCCAGCAGCCAAGTCGGGGGGAGCAATCAGCCCCAGCATTTT. The chain links TRBV4-1 to TRBJ1-5; possible D gene TRBD1, 5 bases. The V end lost 1 base, the J end lost 1 base, and 8 bases lay between the germline ends. Per the germline V gene, CDR1 is MGHRA and CDR2 is YSYEKL. CDR3 length equals 15 residues.

This sequence joins TRBV5-1 and TRBJ2-7, with TRBD1 identical over 9 bases. The J segment lost 5 bases and the V segment lost 0 bases, leaving 3 bases of the junction unmatched. The germline V gene encodes CDR1 SGHRS and CDR2 YFSETQ. The CDR3 is made up of 14 amino acids. The CDR3 DNA follows: TGCGCCAGCAGCTTGGACAGGGGGCCTAACGAGCAGTACTTC. Protein: CASSLDRGPNEQYF.

This clonotype was recorded many times. V gene TRBV12-3 or TRBV12-4 combines with J gene TRBJ1-5; D gene unclear. V shed 3 bases and J shed 5 bases, with 5 bases lying between them. The CDR3 runs 12 residues. CDR3 DNA: TGTGCCAGCAGTTTCGGATATCAGCCCCAGCATTTT. This gives the protein CASSFGYQPQHF.

In its sample, this clonotype was seen a few times. The chain combines TRBV5-1 with TRBJ1-2; the D gene is possibly TRBD1 (6 bases). Germline values: CDR1 SGHRS, CDR2 YFSETQ. This CDR3 contains 15 residues. Trimming pared 0 bases from V and 7 bases from J, leaving 16 bases between. In nucleotides, the CDR3 is TGCGCCAGCAGCTTGGGGCCCCAGGGACAATTTGGCTACACCTTC. Amino acid sequence: CASSLGPQGQFGYTF.

This clonotype was seen a few times. The chain uses TRBV4-1 and TRBJ1-2, with D perhaps TRBD1 (6 bases). Trimming left V 0 bases short and J 2 bases short, with 16 bases between. The CDR3 sequence is 17 residues long. Germline lookup yields CDR1 MGHRA and CDR2 YSYEKL. This chain's CDR3 is CASSQERGGAKNYGYTF. In DNA, the CDR3 is TGCGCCAGCAGCCAAGAGAGGGGGGGGGCAAAGAACTATGGCTACACCTTC.

The chain uses TRBV29-1 and TRBJ2-1; the D call may be TRBD1 or TRBD2 (5 bases each). From germline, CDR1 is SQVTM and CDR2 ANQGSEA. CDR3 size: 10 residues. The germline V and J ends were trimmed by 7 bases and 12 bases, with 13 bases remaining between them. The CDR3 loop reads CSAPGPRQFF. The CDR3 DNA reads TGCAGCGCCCCGGGGCCAAGGCAGTTCTTC.

V and J are TRBV5-1 and TRBJ2-2; no reliable D call. This CDR3 comprises 16 residues. The V end was cut by 0 bases, the J end by 0 bases, with 9 bases between. CDR1 SGHRS and CDR2 YFSETQ come from the germline V gene. DNA of the CDR3: TGCGCCAGCAGCTTGGTGTCCGCCGCGAACACCGGGGAGCTGTTTTTT. Its translation is CASSLVSAANTGELFF.

This chain joins TRBV6-2 or TRBV6-3 and TRBJ2-7; no reliable D call. CDR1 is MNHEY, CDR2 SVGEGT, per germline. V was clipped by 3 bases and J by 6 bases, with 12 bases between them. The CDR3 has 13 residues. The CDR3 sequence: CASSYGVSAEQYF. The CDR3 DNA is TGTGCCAGCAGTTATGGGGTCTCAGCCGAGCAGTACTTC.

V usage is TRBV7-9 and J usage is TRBJ2-1, with a tentative D call TRBD1 (5 bases). The germline CDR1 and CDR2 sequences are SEHNR and FQNEAQ (reference sequence). The V and J ends lost 1 base and 0 bases respectively, with 7 bases between them. The CDR3 has 15 residues. CDR3 sequence (DNA): TGTGCCAGCAGCTTAGATCAGGGCTCCTACAATGAGCAGTTCTTC. This translates into CASSLDQGSYNEQFF.